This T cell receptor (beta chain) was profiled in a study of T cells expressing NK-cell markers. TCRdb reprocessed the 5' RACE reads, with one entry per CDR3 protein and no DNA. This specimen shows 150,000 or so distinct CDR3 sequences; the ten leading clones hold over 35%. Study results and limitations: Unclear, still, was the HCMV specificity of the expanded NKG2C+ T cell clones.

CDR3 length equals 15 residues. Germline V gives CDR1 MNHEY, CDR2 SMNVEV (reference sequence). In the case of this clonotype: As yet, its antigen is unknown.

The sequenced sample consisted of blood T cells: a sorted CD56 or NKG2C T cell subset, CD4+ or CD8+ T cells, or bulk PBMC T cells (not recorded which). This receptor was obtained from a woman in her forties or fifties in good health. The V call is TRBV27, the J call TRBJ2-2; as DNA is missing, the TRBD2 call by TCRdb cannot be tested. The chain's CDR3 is CASSLAGGGTGELFF.